This T cell receptor (beta chain) emerged from a study of blood T cell repertoires in COVID-19. The method was immunoSEQ multiplex PCR; TCRdb's version includes in-frame clones alone and lacks a portion of them. The sample comprises about 46,000 clones, 88% of which are singletons, and about 7.5% rests with the top ten. Deletions cut 0 bases from V and 6 bases from J, with 13 bases between. The CDR3 covers 15 residues. Germline CDR1 reads SGHRS; CDR2 reads YFSETQ. The origin of this receptor is a man aged 50 to 59 with acute or convalescent COVID-19. The chain joins TRBV5-1 to TRBJ2-1, with D possibly TRBD1 on 6 matching bases. Sequencing was done on a sample of peripheral blood. CDR3 sequence: CASSLDQGFGNEQFF. CDR3 coding DNA: TGCGCCAGCAGCTTGGATCAGGGGTTTGGCAATGAGCAGTTCTTC.